A single sample is the source of the 20 T cell receptor beta chains below, sequenced in a study of OX40 agonist ivuxolimab in advanced cancers. This table comes from immunoSEQ multiplex PCR, and its TCRdb copy is limited to in-frame clones, with some not included. This table holds about 50,000 clones, 85% to 95% found once. Sequenced here: CD4+ or CD8+ T cells sorted from blood, sampled in a trial of the OX40 agonist ivuxolimab. The source of these receptors is an adult with an advanced solid tumor such as melanoma, head and neck, liver or kidney cancer.

V usage is TRBV4-1 and J usage is TRBJ1-3; D is unresolved. This CDR3 has 15 residues. V was clipped by 5 bases and J by 8 bases, with 19 bases between them. Germline CDR1 MGHRA, CDR2 YSYEKL. The chain's CDR3 is CASSSQDHVSDTIYF. CDR3 DNA sequence: TGCGCCAGCAGCTCGCAAGATCACGTGTCAGACACCATATATTTT.

The count of this clone is one. The chain carries TRBV13 and TRBJ1-1; D might be TRBD1 (5 bases). The CDR3 consists of 13 residues. Between the trimmed V and J ends, which lost 5 bases and 5 bases, there was a span of 12 bases. Germline V gives CDR1 PRHDT, CDR2 FYEKMQ (reference sequence). The CDR3 nucleotides read TGTGCCAGCAGCCACCAGGGCGGTACTGAAGCTTTCTTT. Encoded protein: CASSHQGGTEAFF.

This rearrangement joins TRBV28 to TRBJ2-7, with D maybe TRBD1 (6 bases). The CDR3 is made up of 15 amino acids. Trimming removed 6 bases at V and 3 bases at J, with 18 bases between. CDR1 MDHEN and CDR2 SYDVKM come from the germline V gene. In DNA, the CDR3 is TGTGCCAGCAGCCAAATATTGGGGGCCTACTACGAGCAGTACTTC. It translates to CASSQILGAYYEQYF. The whole variable domain, remainder taken from reference TRBV28 and TRBJ2-7, is DVKVTQSSRYLVKRTGEKVFLECVQDMDHENMFWYRQDPGLGLRLIYFSYDVKMKEKGDIPEGYSVSREKKERFSLILESASTNQTSMYLCASSQILGAYYEQYFGPGTRLTVT.

This clone was seen once. V gene TRBV5-6 combines with J gene TRBJ1-1; no reliable D call. The CDR3 loop spans 11 amino acids. V lost 2 bases and J lost 14, with 13 bases in between. Germline V gene data show CDR1 as SGHDT and CDR2 as YYEEEE. In DNA, the CDR3 is TGTGCCAGCAGCTTAGGAGGAGATTTATTCTTT. Encoded protein: CASSLGGDLFF.

The V and J genes are TRBV28 and TRBJ1-4; 7 nucleotides line up with TRBD1. The V gene end was trimmed by 8 bases and the J gene end by 8 bases; junction bases not matched to a gene: 11. The CDR3 length is 14 residues. The germline CDR1 and CDR2 sequences are MDHEN and SYDVKM. CDR3 nucleotides: TGTGCCAGCCTACGTCGCAGGGGGGGGGAAAAACTGTTTTTT. Its protein product is CASLRRRGGEKLFF.

The CDR3 here is CASSPLAGGQNEQYF. The CDR3 nucleotides are TGTGCCAGCAGTCCACTAGCGGGAGGGCAGAACGAGCAGTACTTC. This chain connects TRBV6-1 to TRBJ2-7, with TRBD2 matching over 13 bases. The V segment lost 5 bases and the J segment 5 bases; nucleotides outside the gene matches: 6. Germline V gives CDR1 MNHNS, CDR2 SASEGT. CDR3 length: 15 residues.

The chain uses TRBV9 and TRBJ1-2; D perhaps matches TRBD1 (5 bases). V was clipped by 4 bases and J by 4 bases, with 14 bases between them. Germline V lookup: CDR1 SGDLS, CDR2 YYNGEE. The CDR3 has 14 residues. The CDR3 coding sequence is TGTGCCAGCAGCCCACCGGGGCCAGTCTATGGCTACACCTTC. Translating it yields CASSPPGPVYGYTF.

This clone occurred once. The chain carries TRBV5-4 and TRBJ2-1; TRBD2 aligns across 8 bases. This CDR3 has 16 residues. V lost 4 bases to trimming and J lost 0 bases; unmatched junction nucleotides: 6. Looked up from germline, CDR1 is SGHNT and CDR2 is YYREEE (reference sequence). The CDR3 is CASSGTSGSSYNEQFF. In nucleotides, the CDR3 is TGTGCCAGCAGCGGTACTAGCGGAAGCTCCTACAATGAGCAGTTCTTC.

The chain links TRBV11-2 to TRBJ2-7, with 12 bases identical to TRBD2. This CDR3 is built from 18 residues. Germline CDR1 is SGHAT and CDR2 is FQNNGV. V trimming: 1 base; J trimming: 1 base; junction bases outside the gene matches: 8. CDR3 protein: CASSLGLAGVAGSYEQYF. The CDR3 DNA is TGTGCCAGCAGCTTAGGACTAGCGGGAGTTGCGGGGTCCTACGAGCAGTACTTC.

The J gene is TRBJ2-7, the V gene TRBV29-1, with 10 bases identical to TRBD2. With 2 bases clipped from V and 4 bases from J, the junction kept 8 bases outside the gene matches. The CDR3 consists of 15 residues. CDR1 is SQVTM, CDR2 ANQGSEA, per germline. This chain's CDR3 is CSVEILETSGYEQYF. The CDR3 nucleotides are TGCAGCGTTGAAATCTTGGAGACTAGCGGGTACGAGCAGTACTTC.

The CDR3 here is CASSLASGPITDTQYF. The CDR3 DNA reads TGTGCCAGCAGCTTAGCTAGCGGGCCCATCACAGATACGCAGTATTTT. J is TRBJ2-3 and V is TRBV7-8; 7 bases are a match to TRBD2. The CDR3 is 16 amino acids. The trim removed 0 bases at V and 2 bases at J, leaving 5 bases unmatched. CDR1 and CDR2 from the germline V gene are SGHVS and FQNEAQ. The variable domain in full, with the rest retrieved from reference TRBV7-8 and TRBJ2-3, is GAGVSQSPRYKVAKRGQDVALRCDPISGHVSLFWYQQALGQGPEFLTYFQNEAQLDKSGLPSDRFFAERPEGSVSTLKIQRTQQEDSAVYLCASSLASGPITDTQYFGPGTRLTVL.

The chain has TRBV4-3 and TRBJ2-2, with a tentative D call TRBD2 (5 bases). Per germline, CDR1 LGHNA and CDR2 YSLEER. V was cut by 0 bases and J by 6 bases, with 11 bases left in between. CDR3 size: 15 residues. The chain's CDR3 is CASSQDRRGSGELFF. The CDR3 coding sequence is TGCGCCAGCAGCCAAGATCGTCGGGGATCCGGGGAGCTGTTTTTT.

CDR3 amino acids: CASSVTGQDEQYF. For the CDR3, the DNA is TGTGCCAGCAGTGTAACAGGGCAGGACGAGCAGTACTTC. The chain combines TRBV28 with TRBJ2-7; tentatively, D is TRBD1 (6 bases). The CDR3 is 13 residues long. The V and J ends lost 5 bases and 5 bases respectively, with 13 bases between them. Per the germline V gene, CDR1 is MDHEN and CDR2 is SYDVKM. The full variable domain, in which reference TRBV28 and TRBJ2-7 provide the parts outside the CDR3, is DVKVTQSSRYLVKRTGEKVFLECVQDMDHENMFWYRQDPGLGLRLIYFSYDVKMKEKGDIPEGYSVSREKKERFSLILESASTNQTSMYLCASSVTGQDEQYFGPGTRLTVT.

This chain uses TRBV4-2 with TRBJ2-2; D is ambiguous. Trimming took 1 base from V and 7 from J, leaving 19 bases between them. This CDR3 spans 17 amino acids. Germline V gene lookup returns CDR1 LGHNA and CDR2 YNFKEQ. CDR3 nucleotides: TGTGCCAGCAGCCAAGGCATGGGCGGAGATGGGGTCGGGGAGCTGTTTTTT. Translation: CASSQGMGGDGVGELFF.

The J gene is TRBJ2-7, the V gene TRBV7-9, with TRBD1 as a possible D gene (8 bases). Trimming shortened V by 0 bases and J by 5 bases, and 20 bases separated the two germline ends. In germline, CDR1 is SEHNR, CDR2 FQNEAQ (reference sequence). The CDR3 is made up of 17 amino acids. The DNA of the CDR3 is TGTGCCAGCAGCTTAGCCGAAAACAGGGGGGGTCATCACGAGCAGTACTTC. Translated: CASSLAENRGGHHEQYF. The variable domain in full, with the rest retrieved from reference TRBV7-9 and TRBJ2-7, is DTGVSQNPRHKITKRGQNVTFRCDPISEHNRLYWYRQTLGQGPEFLTYFQNEAQLEKSRLLSDRFSAERPKGSFSTLEIQRTEQGDSAMYLCASSLAENRGGHHEQYFGPGTRLTVT.

This clone was seen a few times. The chain joins TRBV7-9 to TRBJ1-5; D is perhaps TRBD1 (6 bases). Between the trimmed V and J ends, which lost 5 bases and 7 bases, there was a span of 15 bases. This CDR3 is built from 14 residues. The germline CDR1 and CDR2 sequences are SEHNR and FQNEAQ (reference sequence). CDR3 DNA: TGTGCCAGCAGCGTCGCAGGGGCCGGGCAGCCCCAGCATTTT. Amino acids: CASSVAGAGQPQHF.

This clone has only one observation. V is TRBV19 and J is TRBJ2-1; no clear D. Per germline, CDR1 LNHDA and CDR2 SQIVND (reference sequence). This CDR3 has 13 residues. The V and J ends lost 0 bases and 10 bases respectively, with 10 bases between them. The CDR3 sequence is CASSIEPEWEQFF. The CDR3 DNA is TGTGCCAGTAGTATAGAGCCGGAGTGGGAGCAGTTCTTC. The variable domain in full, with the rest retrieved from reference TRBV19 and TRBJ2-1, is DGGITQSPKYLFRKEGQNVTLSCEQNLNHDAMYWYRQDPGQGLRLIYYSQIVNDFQKGDIAEGYSVSREKKESFPLTVTSAQKNPTAFYLCASSIEPEWEQFFGPGTRLTVL.

This sequence joins TRBV28 and TRBJ1-1; D possibly corresponds to TRBD1 (5 bases). Germline CDR1 reads MDHEN; CDR2 reads SYDVKM. The V end was cut by 5 bases, the J end by 6 bases, with 16 bases between. This CDR3 region has 14 residues. The CDR3 region has the DNA TGTGCCAGCAGTCCCTTGGGGGTTCTCTCTGAAGCTTTCTTT. This encodes CASSPLGVLSEAFF.

The chain has TRBV28 and TRBJ1-5, with D tentatively TRBD1 (6 bases). From germline, CDR1 is MDHEN and CDR2 SYDVKM. The CDR3 has 14 residues. Trimming removed 6 bases from V and 2 bases from J, with 11 bases in between. The CDR3: CASSRTVGNQPQHF. CDR3 DNA: TGTGCCAGCAGCAGGACAGTGGGCAATCAGCCCCAGCATTTT. Variable domain in full (rest from reference TRBV28 and TRBJ1-5): DVKVTQSSRYLVKRTGEKVFLECVQDMDHENMFWYRQDPGLGLRLIYFSYDVKMKEKGDIPEGYSVSREKKERFSLILESASTNQTSMYLCASSRTVGNQPQHFGDGTRLSIL.

Only one count was recorded for this clone. DNA for the CDR3: TGTGCCAGTAGTATGGGATCTCTGATCTACGAGCAGTACTTC. Translated, it gives CASSMGSLIYEQYF. The chain employs TRBV19 and TRBJ2-7; no reliable D call. CDR3 length: 14 amino acids. With 3 bases removed from V and 3 bases from J, the gap between germline ends came to 12 bases. Germline values: CDR1 LNHDA, CDR2 SQIVND (reference sequence).